A single T cell receptor (beta chain) is shown here with its context. Its antigen is still unknown. These data belong to a study of T cell responses to AZD1222 COVID-19 vaccine. Whole-study findings and limits: Researchers report vaccine-associated CD4 TCRs spanning spike, with dominance at 160-218 and 743-854. Clonal diversity was possibly underestimated, and the donors were mostly white British, with more females.

Assay: immunoSEQ multiplex PCR; the TCRdb copy retains only in-frame clones and omits some. The sample has 160,000 or so clones, about 88% seen once. Germline V CDR1 and CDR2: SQVTM, ANQGSEA. The CDR3 has 13 residues. The J segment lost 0 bases and the V segment lost 7 bases, leaving 5 bases of the junction unmatched. The specimen was peripheral blood, collected after recovery from COVID-19. The receptor was derived from an adult who had recovered from COVID-19. The genes are TRBV29-1 and TRBJ1-1, with TRBD1 identical over 7 bases. CDR3 residues: CSGETGMNTEAFF. In nucleotides, the CDR3 is TGCAGCGGCGAGACAGGGATGAACACTGAAGCTTTCTTT.